Each of the 10 T cell receptor beta chains below was sequenced from the same sample in a study of blood T cell repertoires in COVID-19. Data came from immunoSEQ multiplex PCR; TCRdb stores just in-frame clones and leaves some out. Here the sample spans fewer than 50,000 clones, about 85% being singletons. Sequences were obtained from peripheral blood. The receptors stem from a woman older than 75 with acute or convalescent COVID-19.

V usage is TRBV25-1 and J usage is TRBJ1-1, with D perhaps TRBD1 (5 bases). V was cut by 3 bases and J by 11 bases, with 16 bases left in between. This CDR3 region has 13 residues. The germline gives CDR1 MGHDK, CDR2 SYGVNS. CDR3 nucleotides: TGTGCCAGCAGTGATCCTCAGGGTCGGAGCGCTTTCTTT. Protein: CASSDPQGRSAFF.

The chain recombines TRBV7-8 with TRBJ2-1; 11 nucleotides match TRBD2. After removal of 1 base from V and 3 bases from J, the junction contained 14 bases not matched to a gene. CDR1 is SGHVS and CDR2 is FQNEAQ in the germline V gene. CDR3 size: 20 residues. CDR3 sequence: CASSLGPASGRRFLYNEQFF. DNA of the CDR3: TGTGCCAGCAGCTTAGGACCGGCTAGCGGGAGGCGCTTCCTCTACAATGAGCAGTTCTTC.

The chain is built from TRBV23-1 and TRBJ2-1; D gene ambiguous. TRBV23-1 is flagged as an ORF with uncertain function. The CDR3 has 16 amino acids. The V gene lost 4 bases and the J gene lost 5 bases, with 18 bases spanning the gap. CDR3: CASSLLTPCPDNEQFF. The DNA of the CDR3 is TGCGCCAGCAGTCTTCTTACACCATGCCCCGACAATGAGCAGTTCTTC.

This chain joins TRBV7-2 and TRBJ2-7; 7 bases fit TRBD2. Looked up from germline, CDR1 is SGHTA and CDR2 is FQGNSA. CDR3 length: 17 residues. With V trimmed by 5 bases and J by 0 bases, 13 bases remained unmatched. CDR3 loop: CASSAVTSSISSYEQYF. The CDR3 DNA sequence: TGTGCCAGCAGCGCAGTGACTAGCTCGATTAGCTCCTACGAGCAGTACTTC.

The chain carries TRBV5-1 and TRBJ1-6, with 10 positions matching TRBD1. The CDR3 sequence is 15 residues long. After removal of 6 bases from V and 10 bases from J, the junction contained 10 bases not matched to a gene. From germline, CDR1 is SGHRS and CDR2 YFSETQ. The DNA of the CDR3 is TGCGCCAGCACCATCATCGGGACAGGGGTGTCACCCCTCCACTTT. This translates into CASTIIGTGVSPLHF.

The CDR3 loop is CASSQGLAGYNEQFF. As DNA, the CDR3 is TGTGCCAGCAGCCAGGGACTAGCGGGTTACAATGAGCAGTTCTTC. V usage is TRBV14 and J usage is TRBJ2-1, with 12 positions matching TRBD2. The ends lost 3 bases at V and 4 bases at J; junction bases unmatched: 1. CDR1 SGHDN and CDR2 FVKESK come from the germline V gene. The CDR3 has 15 amino acids. Full variable domain (outside the CDR3, taken from reference TRBV14 and TRBJ2-1): EAGVTQFPSHSVIEKGQTVTLRCDPISGHDNLYWYRRVMGKEIKFLLHFVKESKQDESGMPNNRFLAERTGGTYSTLKVQPAELEDSGVYFCASSQGLAGYNEQFFGPGTRLTVL.

The chain couples TRBV7-2 to TRBJ2-3; D may be TRBD1 (6 bases). Germline V gene sequence: CDR1 SGHTA, CDR2 FQGNSA. There are 15 residues in the CDR3. With 5 bases removed from V and 0 bases from J, the gap between germline ends came to 12 bases. The CDR3 DNA sequence: TGTGCCAGCAGCCCGGGACACCTCAGCACAGATACGCAGTATTTT. Encoded protein: CASSPGHLSTDTQYF.

The chain combines TRBV2 with TRBJ2-1; D is ambiguous. CDR3 length: 14 residues. V gave up 8 bases and J gave up 8 bases, with 19 bases separating them. Germline lookup yields CDR1 SNHLY and CDR2 FYNNEI. The CDR3 sequence is CASRPRPETDEQFF. CDR3 bases: TGTGCCAGCCGTCCACGCCCGGAGACGGATGAGCAGTTCTTC.

The genes are TRBV20-1 and TRBJ1-3; 7 bases are a match to TRBD1. The germline gives CDR1 DFQATT, CDR2 SNEGSKA (reference sequence). This CDR3 has 15 amino acids. With 3 bases clipped from V and 0 bases from J, the junction kept 5 bases outside the gene matches. CDR3 bases: TGCAGTGCTAGTCCGGGACAGTCCTCTGGAAACACCATATATTTT. As protein: CSASPGQSSGNTIYF.

The chain has TRBV6-5 and TRBJ2-3; 9 bases agree with TRBD1. Losses at the gene ends were 4 bases for V and 6 bases for J; bases not matched to a gene: 8. There are 15 residues in the CDR3. Per the germline V gene, CDR1 is MNHEY and CDR2 is SVGAGI. CDR3 protein: CASSSGTGILDTQYF. The DNA for the CDR3 is TGTGCCAGCAGTTCGGGGACAGGGATATTGGATACGCAGTATTTT.